This T cell receptor (beta chain) was obtained from a study of blood T cell repertoires in COVID-19. The wider study: Whether acute or convalescent, the COVID-19 samples came from the United States, Italy and Spain.

CDR3 length: 13 residues. V lost 7 bases, J lost 1 base, and 2 bases stayed unmatched. The germline V gene encodes CDR1 SQVTM and CDR2 ANQGSEA. Repertoires were generated with immunoSEQ multiplex PCR, while TCRdb's copy carries only in-frame clones and drops some. The sample has around 280,000 clones; about 90% are singletons. Sequencing used peripheral blood. This clonotype originated in a woman in her 30s who had recovered from COVID-19. This chain connects TRBV29-1 to TRBJ2-3; 10 nucleotides align to TRBD2. CDR3 bases: TGCAGCGGGGGGACTAGCGGCACAGATACGCAGTATTTT. It yields the protein CSGGTSGTDTQYF.